These 16 T cell receptor beta chains came from one sample sequenced in a study of monozygotic twins with inflammatory bowel disease. TCRdb reanalyzed the 5' RACE reads and collapses them to one entry per CDR3 protein, without DNA. This table lists 330,000 or so distinct CDR3 sequences. The sequenced sample consisted of blood. These receptors came from a human donor with ulcerative colitis or Crohn's disease, or a healthy co-twin of an affected twin (not recorded which).

CDR3 region: CATGQGAPSYEQYF. The chain recombines TRBV28 with TRBJ2-7; TCRdb outputs TRBD1, but without DNA this stays unchecked. This CDR3 is built from 14 residues. The germline V gene has CDR1 MDHEN and CDR2 SYDVKM.

The genes are TRBV11-2 and TRBJ1-5; TCRdb reports TRBD1, a call that lacks DNA to check it against. There are 15 residues in the CDR3. Germline V gene data show CDR1 as SGHAT and CDR2 as FQNNGV. CDR3: CASSLDRGLNQPQHF.

The chain joins TRBV28 to TRBJ1-5. This CDR3 is 13 amino acids long. Germline V gene lookup returns CDR1 MDHEN and CDR2 SYDVKM. This CDR3 is CASAHQLNQPQHF.

The chain combines TRBV5-1 with TRBJ2-7. The CDR3 has 12 amino acids. Germline V lookup: CDR1 SGHRS, CDR2 YFSETQ. The chain's CDR3 is CASSLLGNEQYF.

This chain joins TRBV14 and TRBJ2-7; no DNA is available, so the TRBD2 call from TCRdb remains unchecked. Germline assignment: CDR1 SGHDN and CDR2 FVKESK. The CDR3 has 14 amino acids. The CDR3 sequence is CASSQRVTPIEQYF. The full variable domain, completed using reference TRBV14 and TRBJ2-7, is EAGVTQFPSHSVIEKGQTVTLRCDPISGHDNLYWYRRVMGKEIKFLLHFVKESKQDESGMPNNRFLAERTGGTYSTLKVQPAELEDSGVYFCASSQRVTPIEQYFGPGTRLTVT.

The rearrangement links TRBV20-1 to TRBJ2-1; TCRdb's D call, TRBD2, is unchecked because there is no DNA. The CDR3 has 14 residues. The germline CDR1 and CDR2 sequences are DFQATT and SNEGSKA (reference sequence). CDR3 sequence: CSALAGLINNEQFF.

The rearrangement uses TRBV18 and TRBJ2-3; the D call from TCRdb, TRBD1, cannot be confirmed without DNA. Per germline, CDR1 KGHSH and CDR2 LQKENI. The CDR3 covers 15 residues. This CDR3 reads CASSAGTGNTDTQYF. Drawing the rest from reference TRBV18 and TRBJ2-3, the complete variable domain is NAGVMQNPRHLVRRRGQEARLRCSPMKGHSHVYWYRQLPEEGLKFMVYLQKENIIDESGMPKERFSAEFPKEGPSILRIQQVVRGDSAAYFCASSAGTGNTDTQYFGPGTRLTVL.

The rearrangement links TRBV6-1 to TRBJ1-3; TCRdb's D call of TRBD1 is untestable without DNA. This CDR3 is 16 amino acids long. Germline V lookup: CDR1 MNHNS, CDR2 SASEGT. CDR3 sequence: CASFQGGHPSGNTIYF.

The rearrangement joins TRBV4-1 to TRBJ2-1; TCRdb proposes TRBD2, but this gene call is untestable without DNA. The germline V gene has CDR1 MGHRA and CDR2 YSYEKL. This CDR3 region has 17 residues. CDR3 sequence: CASSRGGLAGLGNEQFF.

This rearrangement joins TRBV11-3 to TRBJ2-1. The CDR3 has 15 residues. Germline CDR1 SGHNT, CDR2 YENEEA. CDR3 region: CASSQKASSYNEQFF. Using reference TRBV11-3 and TRBJ2-1 for the parts outside the CDR3, the full variable domain is EAGVVQSPRYKIIEKKQPVAFWCNPISGHNTLYWYLQNLGQGPELLIRYENEEAVDDSQLPKDRFSAERLKGVDSTLKIQPAELGDSAVYLCASSQKASSYNEQFFGPGTRLTVL.

The gene calls are TRBV20-1 and TRBJ1-5; no DNA is available, so the TRBD1 call from TCRdb remains unchecked. The CDR3 has 14 residues. Germline lookup yields CDR1 DFQATT and CDR2 SNEGSKA (reference sequence). The CDR3 sequence is CSARFWTGNQPQHF.

This rearrangement joins TRBV20-1 to TRBJ2-5; TCRdb lists TRBD2, though no DNA is available to test this call. The CDR3 loop spans 14 amino acids. CDR1 DFQATT and CDR2 SNEGSKA come from the germline V gene (reference sequence). The CDR3 protein is CSARDRDPQETQYF.

The V call is TRBV27, the J call TRBJ2-2; with no DNA, the TCRdb D assignment of TRBD2 cannot be verified. The CDR3 is 15 residues long. CDR1 is MNHEY, CDR2 SMNVEV, per germline (reference sequence). CDR3 region: CASSTTSGRTGELFF.

The rearrangement links TRBV6-2 or TRBV6-3 to TRBJ1-2. This CDR3 contains 14 residues. CDR1 is MNHEY, CDR2 SVGEGT, per germline. The CDR3 sequence: CASSRSDGSYGYTF.

The chain employs TRBV28 and TRBJ1-1; TCRdb returns TRBD1, unconfirmable since there is no DNA. This CDR3 is built from 15 residues. Germline-derived CDR1 and CDR2 are MDHEN and SYDVKM. CDR3 sequence reads: CASSVSAAGSGEAFF.

The chain uses TRBV10-3 and TRBJ1-5; TCRdb returns TRBD1, unconfirmable since there is no DNA. CDR1 and CDR2 from the germline V gene are ENHRY and SYGVKD. This CDR3 has 16 amino acids. The CDR3 is CAISDPTTGLNQPQHF.